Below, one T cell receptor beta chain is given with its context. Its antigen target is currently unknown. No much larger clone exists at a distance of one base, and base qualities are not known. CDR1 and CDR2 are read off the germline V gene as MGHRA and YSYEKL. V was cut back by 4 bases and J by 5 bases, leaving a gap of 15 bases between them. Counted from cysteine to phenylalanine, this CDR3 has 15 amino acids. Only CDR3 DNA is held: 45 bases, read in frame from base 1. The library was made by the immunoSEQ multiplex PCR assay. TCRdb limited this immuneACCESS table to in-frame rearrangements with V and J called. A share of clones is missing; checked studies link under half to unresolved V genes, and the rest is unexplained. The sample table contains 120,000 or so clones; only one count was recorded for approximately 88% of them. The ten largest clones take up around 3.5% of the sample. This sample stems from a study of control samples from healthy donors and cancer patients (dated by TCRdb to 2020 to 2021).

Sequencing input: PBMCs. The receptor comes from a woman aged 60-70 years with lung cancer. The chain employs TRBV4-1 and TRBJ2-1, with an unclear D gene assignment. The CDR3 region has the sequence CASSLGVDWDNEQFF. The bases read TGCGCCAGCAGCCTGGGTGTGGATTGGGACAATGAGCAGTTCTTC.